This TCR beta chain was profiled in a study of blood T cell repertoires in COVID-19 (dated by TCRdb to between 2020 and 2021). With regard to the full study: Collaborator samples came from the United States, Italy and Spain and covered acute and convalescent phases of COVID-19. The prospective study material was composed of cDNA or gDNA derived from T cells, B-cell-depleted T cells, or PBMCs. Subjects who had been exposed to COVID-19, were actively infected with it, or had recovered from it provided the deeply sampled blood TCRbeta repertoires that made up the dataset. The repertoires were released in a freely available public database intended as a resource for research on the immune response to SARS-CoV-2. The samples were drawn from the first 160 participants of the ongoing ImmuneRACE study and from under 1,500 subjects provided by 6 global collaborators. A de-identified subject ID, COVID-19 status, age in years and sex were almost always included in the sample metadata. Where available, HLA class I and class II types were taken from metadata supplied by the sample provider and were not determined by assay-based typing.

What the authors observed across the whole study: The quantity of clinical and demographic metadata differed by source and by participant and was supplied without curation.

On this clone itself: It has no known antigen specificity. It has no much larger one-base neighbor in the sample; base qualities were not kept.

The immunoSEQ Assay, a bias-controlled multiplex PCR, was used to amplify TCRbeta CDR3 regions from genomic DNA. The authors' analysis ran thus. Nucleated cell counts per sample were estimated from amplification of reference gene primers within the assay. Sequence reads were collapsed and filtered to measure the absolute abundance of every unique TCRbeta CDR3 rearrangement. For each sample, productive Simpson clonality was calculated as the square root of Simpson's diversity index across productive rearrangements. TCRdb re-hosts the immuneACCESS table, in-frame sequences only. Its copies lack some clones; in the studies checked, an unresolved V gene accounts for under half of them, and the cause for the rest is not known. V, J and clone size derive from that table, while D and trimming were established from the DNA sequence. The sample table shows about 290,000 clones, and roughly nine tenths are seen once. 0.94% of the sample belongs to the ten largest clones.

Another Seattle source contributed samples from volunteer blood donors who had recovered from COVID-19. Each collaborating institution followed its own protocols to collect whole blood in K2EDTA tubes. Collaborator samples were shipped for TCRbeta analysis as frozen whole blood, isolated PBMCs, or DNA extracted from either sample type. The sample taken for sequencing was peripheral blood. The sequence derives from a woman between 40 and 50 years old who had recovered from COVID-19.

The CDR3 reads CASSPTGVGSGNTIYF. The DNA reads TGTGCCAGCAGTCCCACAGGGGTTGGATCTGGAAACACCATATATTTT. This receptor chain uses TRBV28 and TRBJ1-3, with 7 bases in between that match TRBD1. In the germline V gene, CDR1 corresponds to MDHEN and CDR2 to SYDVKM. From cysteine to phenylalanine, the CDR3 is 16 amino acids long. Only the CDR3 portion is preserved as DNA: 48 bases, with reading frame beginning at the first base. Relative to germline, V is missing 5 bases and J is missing 1 base, with 8 bases of the junction outside any gene match.